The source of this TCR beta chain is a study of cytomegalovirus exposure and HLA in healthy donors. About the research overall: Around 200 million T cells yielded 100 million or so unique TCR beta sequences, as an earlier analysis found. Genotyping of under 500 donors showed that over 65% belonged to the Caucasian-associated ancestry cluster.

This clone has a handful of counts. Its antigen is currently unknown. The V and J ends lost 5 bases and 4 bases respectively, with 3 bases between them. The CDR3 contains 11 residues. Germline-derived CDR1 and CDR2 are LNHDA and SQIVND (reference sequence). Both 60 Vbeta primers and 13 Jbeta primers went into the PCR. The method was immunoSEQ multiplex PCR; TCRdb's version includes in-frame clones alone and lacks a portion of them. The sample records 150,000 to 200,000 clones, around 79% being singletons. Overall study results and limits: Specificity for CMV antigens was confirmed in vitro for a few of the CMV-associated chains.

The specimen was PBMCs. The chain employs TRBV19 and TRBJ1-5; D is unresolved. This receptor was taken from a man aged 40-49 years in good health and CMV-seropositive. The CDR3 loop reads CASSSNQPQHF. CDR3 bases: TGTGCCAGTAGTTCAAATCAGCCCCAGCATTTT.